Here is one T cell receptor beta chain with its context. Participant ages covered roughly 18 to 89 years across 24 US areas. As processed by the authors: Using reference gene primer amplification, nucleated cell counts were estimated. Generated by immunoSEQ multiplex PCR, the TCRdb table keeps only in-frame clones and is missing some. The V and J calls and clone size come from that table; D and trimming were worked out from the DNA. In the table there are hundreds of thousands of clones, 70% to 90% of which are singletons. The sample comes from a study of blood T cell repertoires in COVID-19. Study context: There were acute and convalescent COVID-19 samples, and they came from the United States, Italy and Spain. PBMCs, B-cell-depleted T cells, or T cells provided the cDNA or gDNA that made up the material.

This CDR3 is built from 12 residues. J gave up 10 bases and V 2 bases, and 3 bases lay outside the gene matches. The sequencing input was PBMCs or T cells enriched from blood (not recorded which). The TCR originated in a woman aged 40 to 55 with acute COVID-19. V usage is TRBV12-3 or TRBV12-4 and J usage is TRBJ1-1; 8 nucleotides line up with TRBD1. The CDR3 sequence: CASSLIQGAAFF. CDR3 DNA sequence: TGTGCCAGCAGTTTAATTCAGGGGGCAGCTTTCTTT.